This T cell receptor (beta chain) is from a study of T-cell memory formation after mild COVID-19. Study observations and caveats: Prior to infection, memory already included some responding clones, suggesting cross-reactive memory joined. For second-wave clones that peaked at day 37, SARS-CoV-2 specificity went unverified.

In the case of this clonotype: Its antigen is as yet unknown.

Germline CDR1 SNHLY, CDR2 FYNNEI. V was clipped by 5 bases and J by 9 bases; unmatched bases: 8. The CDR3 sequence is 15 residues long. TCRdb used MiXCR to reprocess the 5' RACE reads, holding one entry per CDR3 protein. This table has hundreds of thousands of distinct CDR3 sequences, roughly an eighth appearing once. V usage is TRBV2 and J usage is TRBJ1-6; 9 bases align to TRBD1. This TCR derives from a young man who had mild COVID-19 (a few samples of this study predate the infection). Cell type and time point are not known. Sequencing used PBMCs or a T cell subset sorted from them (not recorded which). The CDR3 nucleotides are TGTGCCAGCAGTTCGACCGGGACAGGGACTTCACCCCTCCACTTT. As protein: CASSSTGTGTSPLHF.